This T cell receptor beta chain was identified during a study of shared clonotypes between healthy human individuals. The germline CDR1 and CDR2 sequences are SGHAT and FQNNGV. CDR3 size: 15 residues. Deletions cut 5 bases from V and 0 bases from J, with 13 bases between. It was across several immunoSEQ plates that each subset's genomic DNA was evenly split. In the study's own analysis: ImmunoSEQ output lacked quality scores and full-length reads, limiting matched filtering. Method: immunoSEQ multiplex PCR; TCRdb's copy keeps in-frame clones and lacks some. The DNA gave D and trimming, while V, J and clone size come from that table. Of some 2.1 million clones in the sample, about 95% were seen once. Only CD45RO-negative cells positively selected for CCR7 counted as naive CD8 cells, so terminally differentiated effector memory CD45RA+ cells were excluded. Donors, without exception, were Caucasian adults residing in Nashville, Tennessee.

About this clone itself: As yet, its antigen is unknown.

General study findings and limits: Among non-shared clonotypes, generation probabilities were lower than among those shared by all four donors.

Sequencing was carried out using naive CD8+ T cells sorted from blood. The J gene is TRBJ2-5, the V gene TRBV11-2; D perhaps matches TRBD2 (6 bases). This TCR was recovered from a man between 18 and 35 years old in good health. CDR3 bases: TGTGCCAGCAGCCCGGGAGATGTGTACCAAGAGACCCAGTACTTC. Amino acids: CASSPGDVYQETQYF.